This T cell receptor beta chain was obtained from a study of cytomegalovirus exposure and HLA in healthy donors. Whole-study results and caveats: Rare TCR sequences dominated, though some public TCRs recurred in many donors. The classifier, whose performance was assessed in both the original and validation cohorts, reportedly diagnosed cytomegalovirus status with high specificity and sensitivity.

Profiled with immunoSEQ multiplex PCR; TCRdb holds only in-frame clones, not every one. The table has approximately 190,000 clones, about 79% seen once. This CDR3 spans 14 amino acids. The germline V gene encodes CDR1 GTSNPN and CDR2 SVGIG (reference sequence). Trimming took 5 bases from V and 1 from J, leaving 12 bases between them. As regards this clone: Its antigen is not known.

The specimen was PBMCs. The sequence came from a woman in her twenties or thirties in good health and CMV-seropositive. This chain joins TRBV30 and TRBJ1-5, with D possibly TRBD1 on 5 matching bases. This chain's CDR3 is CAWSQGLSNQPQHF. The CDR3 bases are TGTGCCTGGTCTCAGGGTCTAAGCAATCAGCCCCAGCATTTT.